This is a list of T cell receptor beta chains from one sample in a study of OX40 agonist ivuxolimab in advanced cancers. Generated by immunoSEQ multiplex PCR, the TCRdb table keeps only in-frame clones and is missing some. The repertoire holds approximately 46,000 clones, with about 80% as singletons. Here the sequenced sample was CD4+ or CD8+ T cells sorted from blood, taken in a trial of the OX40 agonist ivuxolimab. The receptors come from an adult with an advanced solid tumor such as melanoma, head and neck, liver or kidney cancer. The CDR3 runs from the conserved cysteine through the conserved F or W. Each record gives: CDR3 length, D gene, V gene, J gene, clone size, CDR3 protein, CDR3 DNA. The D gene is left open where the match is weak. Size is stated for part of the rows, as once, few or many counts, or as a class when the clone is expanded.

15	.	TRBV5-6	TRBJ1-6	medium-sized	CASSLRGIYNSPLHF	TGTGCCAGCAGCTTGAGGGGGATCTATAATTCACCCCTCCACTTT
15	TRBD2	TRBV11-2	TRBJ2-1	once	CASSLAASGVGEQFF	TGTGCCAGCAGCTTAGCGGCTAGCGGCGTCGGGGAGCAGTTCTTC
16	.	TRBV5-1	TRBJ1-3	.	CASSLVDRRSGNTIYF	TGCGCCAGCAGCTTGGTGGACCGTCGCTCTGGAAACACCATATATTTT
15	TRBD2	TRBV7-9	TRBJ2-1	.	CASSSGTSPYNEQFF	TGTGCCAGCAGCTCCGGGACTAGCCCCTACAATGAGCAGTTCTTC
14	TRBD1	TRBV11-2	TRBJ2-5	.	CASSLVQGARTQYF	TGTGCCAGCAGCTTAGTACAGGGGGCGCGGACCCAGTACTTC
12	.	TRBV11-2	TRBJ2-7	.	CASSIRPYEQYF	TGTGCCAGCAGCATACGTCCCTACGAGCAGTACTTC
15	.	TRBV27	TRBJ1-2	.	CASSLGLGAPYGYTF	TGTGCCAGCAGTTTAGGGCTGGGAGCTCCCTATGGCTACACCTTC
14	TRBD2	TRBV9	TRBJ2-7	.	CASSVTSGSYEQYF	TGTGCCAGCAGCGTAACTAGCGGCTCCTACGAGCAGTACTTC
15	.	TRBV6-5	TRBJ2-7	.	CASTPTGLISYEQYF	TGTGCCAGCACCCCCACAGGACTTATCTCCTACGAGCAGTACTTC
15	.	TRBV5-1	TRBJ1-1	.	CASSFLGLGNTEAFF	TGCGCCAGCAGCTTTTTGGGATTGGGGAACACTGAAGCTTTCTTT
15	TRBD1	TRBV9	TRBJ1-2	.	CASSVGDRSNYGYTF	TGTGCCAGCAGCGTCGGGGACAGGTCTAACTATGGCTACACCTTC
16	.	TRBV12-5	TRBJ1-2	.	CASGLVRGPGGLGYTF	TGTGCTAGTGGTTTGGTACGGGGACCTGGAGGCCTTGGCTACACCTTC
16	.	TRBV7-6	TRBJ1-6	.	CASSLVGSTGGAPLHF	TGTGCCAGCAGCTTAGTGGGATCGACAGGCGGGGCACCCCTCCACTTT
14	TRBD1	TRBV18	TRBJ1-2	.	CASSFGTGEYGYTF	TGTGCCAGCTCATTCGGGACAGGGGAGTATGGCTACACCTTC
15	.	TRBV4-3	TRBJ2-7	few	CASSQGTSPSYEQYF	TGCGCCAGCAGCCAAGGAACTAGCCCGTCCTACGAGCAGTACTTC
18	TRBD2	TRBV7-9	TRBJ2-3	.	CASSSILRLAGGQDTQYF	TGTGCCAGCAGCTCTATCCTCCGACTAGCGGGAGGGCAAGATACGCAGTATTTT
18	.	TRBV15	TRBJ1-4	.	CATSRGATIRTTNEKLFF	TGTGCCACCAGCAGAGGTGCCACGATCCGAACAACTAATGAAAAACTGTTTTTT
14	.	TRBV6-5	TRBJ2-2	once	CASTGTFQTGELFF	TGTGCCAGCACCGGAACATTCCAGACCGGGGAGCTGTTTTTT
16	TRBD1	TRBV28	TRBJ1-2	.	CASSLFWDRTNYGYTF	TGTGCCAGCAGTTTATTCTGGGACAGGACTAACTATGGCTACACCTTC
15	.	TRBV9	TRBJ2-2	.	CASSGRGSNTGELFF	TGTGCCAGCAGCGGACGGGGGTCCAACACCGGGGAGCTGTTTTTT